A single sample gave rise to the 28 T cell receptor beta chains below, sequenced in a study of memory CD4+ T cells and cytomegalovirus serostatus. Profiling relied on immunoSEQ multiplex PCR, and the TCRdb table lists in-frame clones only, not all of them. Altogether 40,000 or so clones are present, around three quarters being singletons, with the ten largest covering about 0.8%. The sort gate was single viable CD3+CD4+CD8-CD45RO+ cells for memory CD4+ T cells. Source material: memory CD4+ T cells from blood. The receptors were sampled from an adult in good health and CMV-seronegative.

This rearrangement joins TRBV6-5 to TRBJ1-6, with TRBD1 as a possible D gene (6 bases). The length of the CDR3 is 16 residues. The V end lost 0 bases, the J end lost 6 bases, and 12 bases lay between the germline ends. The germline V gene encodes CDR1 MNHEY and CDR2 SVGAGI. The CDR3 DNA is TGTGCCAGCAGTTACTCGAGGGGGGCACCTAATTCACCCCTCCACTTT. Translating gives CASSYSRGAPNSPLHF.

This clone was seen a handful of times. The chain links TRBV29-1 to TRBJ2-5, with TRBD2 as a possible D gene (5 bases). Trimming took off 3 bases at V and 4 bases at J, with 21 bases between the two ends. The CDR3 covers 16 residues. Germline loops: CDR1 SQVTM, CDR2 ANQGSEA. The CDR3 region is CSVDNPPTGNTETQYF. The CDR3 DNA is TGCAGCGTTGACAACCCCCCCACGGGGAATACAGAGACCCAGTACTTC.

J is TRBJ2-7 and V is TRBV4-1, with a possible D match to TRBD1 (6 bases). The germline V and J ends were trimmed by 0 bases and 5 bases, with 20 bases remaining between them. The CDR3 covers 17 residues. Germline CDR1 and CDR2: MGHRA and YSYEKL. The CDR3 here is CASSQENYGGIFHEQYF. For the CDR3, the DNA is TGCGCCAGCAGCCAAGAGAATTATGGGGGCATATTCCACGAGCAGTACTTC.

J is TRBJ1-6 and V is TRBV25-1, with 9 bases identical to TRBD1. Germline V gene lookup returns CDR1 MGHDK and CDR2 SYGVNS. The CDR3 sequence is 18 residues long. The J segment lost 6 bases and the V segment lost 6 bases, leaving 15 bases of the junction unmatched. The CDR3 region has the DNA TGTGCCAGCAGCATAGACAGGGGGGTGCGTTCGGCTAATTCACCCCTCCACTTT. It is translated as CASSIDRGVRSANSPLHF.

This chain's CDR3 is CASSQTGGDYYTF. CDR3 in DNA: TGTGCCAGCAGCCAAACAGGGGGCGATTATTACACCTTC. The chain couples TRBV5-4 to TRBJ1-2; 9 nucleotides match TRBD1. The CDR3 spans 13 residues. In germline, CDR1 is SGHNT, CDR2 YYREEE (reference sequence). The trim removed 4 bases at V and 11 bases at J, leaving 9 bases unmatched.

This chain connects TRBV9 to TRBJ2-3; D might be TRBD1 (6 bases). Germline V gene lookup returns CDR1 SGDLS and CDR2 YYNGEE. This CDR3 region has 16 residues. Between the trimmed V and J ends, which lost 0 bases and 8 bases, there was a span of 19 bases. The CDR3 loop reads CASSVDWGPGRSTQYF. CDR3 coding DNA: TGTGCCAGCAGCGTAGACTGGGGGCCCGGGCGTAGTACGCAGTATTTT.

Only a few counts were recorded for this clone. The V gene is TRBV19, the J gene TRBJ2-3, with 7 bases identical to TRBD1. In germline, CDR1 is LNHDA, CDR2 SQIVND (reference sequence). The CDR3 length is 15 residues. V lost 5 bases to trimming and J lost 3 bases; unmatched junction nucleotides: 8. DNA of the CDR3: TGTGCCAGTAGTGGTGGGACAGTATTTACAGATACGCAGTATTTT. Protein sequence: CASSGGTVFTDTQYF.

This clone is judged medium-sized. The chain employs TRBV4-1 and TRBJ2-2; D may be TRBD1 (6 bases). Trimming pared 6 bases from V and 8 bases from J, leaving 16 bases between. The CDR3 sequence is 14 residues long. The germline V gene has CDR1 MGHRA and CDR2 YSYEKL. The chain's CDR3 is CASRTGSRLGELFF. As DNA, the CDR3 is TGCGCCAGCAGAACAGGGTCCAGGTTGGGGGAGCTGTTTTTT.

This clone showed up just once. The gene calls are TRBV6-6 and TRBJ2-3; TRBD2 aligns across 10 bases. Germline CDR1 reads MNHNY; CDR2 reads SVGAGI (reference sequence). The CDR3 runs 16 residues. V trimming: 0 bases; J trimming: 6 bases; junction bases outside the gene matches: 6. CDR3 in amino acids: CASSYSVAGGGDTQYF. The CDR3 region has the DNA TGTGCCAGCAGTTACTCTGTAGCGGGGGGTGGGGATACGCAGTATTTT.

In this sample, this clone turned up once. The genes are TRBV25-1 and TRBJ2-1; 7 bases align to TRBD1. The junction had 12 bases not matched to a gene; V was cut back by 6 bases and J by 7 bases. The germline CDR1 and CDR2 sequences are MGHDK and SYGVNS. This CDR3 is built from 15 residues. CDR3 nucleotides: TGTGCCAGCAGCGACGCGCGAAGGGGGCTTAATGAGCAGTTCTTC. It yields the protein CASSDARRGLNEQFF.

This sequence joins TRBV5-1 and TRBJ1-1; unclear D gene. CDR1 SGHRS and CDR2 YFSETQ come from the germline V gene. This CDR3 region has 16 residues. Trimming took off 4 bases at V and 1 base at J, with 17 bases between the two ends. The chain's CDR3 is CASSHGYGSGNTEAFF. CDR3 coding DNA: TGCGCCAGCAGCCATGGTTATGGGTCGGGGAACACTGAAGCTTTCTTT.

The CDR3 loop reads CASSHQSLGVYEQYF. CDR3 DNA sequence: TGTGCCAGCAGTCACCAGTCTCTGGGGGTCTACGAGCAGTACTTC. The V gene is TRBV28, the J gene TRBJ2-7; TRBD1 or TRBD2 may be the D gene (5 bases each). This CDR3 region has 15 residues. Germline assignment: CDR1 MDHEN and CDR2 SYDVKM. V lost 5 bases to trimming and J lost 3 bases, with 17 bases between them.

The chain combines TRBV18 with TRBJ1-3; perhaps TRBD1 as D (5 bases). V lost 3 bases and J 0 bases, leaving 12 bases between the germline ends. Germline V gene lookup returns CDR1 KGHSH and CDR2 LQKENI. The CDR3 spans 16 residues. The CDR3 region has the DNA TGTGCCAGCTCACCTCGACAGTCCAGCTCTGGAAACACCATATATTTT. It is translated as CASSPRQSSSGNTIYF. Drawing the rest from reference TRBV18 and TRBJ1-3, the complete variable domain is NAGVMQNPRHLVRRRGQEARLRCSPMKGHSHVYWYRQLPEEGLKFMVYLQKENIIDESGMPKERFSAEFPKEGPSILRIQQVVRGDSAAYFCASSPRQSSSGNTIYFGEGSWLTVV.

The rearrangement joins TRBV5-1 to TRBJ2-3; maybe TRBD1 (6 bases). The CDR3 is made up of 15 amino acids. V was shortened by 0 bases and J by 0 bases, with 8 bases between the two germline ends. Germline CDR1 is SGHRS and CDR2 is YFSETQ. DNA of the CDR3: TGCGCCAGCAGCTTGGTAGGGGGAAGCACAGATACGCAGTATTTT. This translates into CASSLVGGSTDTQYF.

V gene TRBV7-9 combines with J gene TRBJ1-2, with D unclear. V lost 5 bases, J lost 2 bases, and 18 bases lay in between. This CDR3 is 16 amino acids long. Germline V CDR1 and CDR2: SEHNR, FQNEAQ (reference sequence). The CDR3 DNA reads as TGTGCCAGCAGCAGAATATGGGCAGACAAAAACTATGGCTACACCTTC. This codes for CASSRIWADKNYGYTF.

The chain carries TRBV7-2 and TRBJ1-4, with D perhaps matching TRBD1 (6 bases). The CDR3 is made up of 15 amino acids. Germline CDR1 and CDR2: SGHTA and FQGNSA. V lost 3 bases and J 5 bases, leaving 13 bases between the germline ends. This CDR3 is CASSFGTGRNEKLFF. The CDR3 DNA is TGTGCCAGCAGCTTCGGTACAGGGCGGAATGAAAAACTGTTTTTT.

This clone was observed a single time. The CDR3 reads CASSFQTGSKETQYF. CDR3 DNA sequence: TGTGCCAGCAGCTTTCAGACAGGGTCAAAAGAGACCCAGTACTTC. This rearrangement joins TRBV5-6 to TRBJ2-5; 7 bases align to TRBD1. CDR3 length: 15 amino acids. V lost 2 bases, J lost 3 bases, and 7 bases stayed unmatched. Germline values: CDR1 SGHDT, CDR2 YYEEEE.

The CDR3 is CASSQTGLAGGRETQYF. DNA for the CDR3: TGTGCCAGCAGTCAGACGGGACTAGCGGGGGGGCGAGAGACCCAGTACTTC. The genes are TRBV2 and TRBJ2-5, with 16 bases matching TRBD2. The trim removed 5 bases at V and 4 bases at J, leaving 7 bases unmatched. The germline CDR1 and CDR2 sequences are SNHLY and FYNNEI. This CDR3 is 17 amino acids long.

The sample holds one count of this clone. The rearrangement uses TRBV7-2 and TRBJ1-1, with 7 bases that match TRBD1. J lost 3 bases, V lost 5 bases, and 3 bases had no gene match. The CDR3 contains 13 residues. Germline V CDR1 and CDR2: SGHTA, FQGNSA. The CDR3 DNA reads TGTGCCAGCAGCGCCGACAGGGACACTGAAGCTTTCTTT. Translation: CASSADRDTEAFF.

Worth noting for this clone: An end of the junction does not agree with germline; a read error may underlie this. V and J are TRBV5-6 and TRBJ2-5; either TRBD1 or TRBD2 may supply D (5 bases each). The CDR3 is 16 residues long. Germline V CDR1 and CDR2: SGHDT, YYEEEE. CDR3 sequence reads: CASSLVGKGTQETQYF. The DNA of the CDR3 is TGTGCCAGCAGCTTGGTGGGGAAGGGGACCCAAGAAACCCAGTACTTC.

The chain links TRBV7-2 to TRBJ2-2; D is uncertain. The length of the CDR3 is 14 residues. Germline lookup yields CDR1 SGHTA and CDR2 FQGNSA. The ends were cut back, 3 bases at V and 5 bases at J, with 10 bases in the middle. The CDR3, as DNA: TGTGCCAGCAGCTTTTTGGGTGGAACCGGGGAGCTGTTTTTT. Its translation: CASSFLGGTGELFF.

This clone turned up a few times. In DNA, the CDR3 is TGCGCCAGCCAGTTTGGGGGGGCCATACTAGCCAAAAACATTCAGTACTTC. Its translation is CASQFGGAILAKNIQYF. This chain connects TRBV4-1 to TRBJ2-4, with a possible D match to TRBD2 (7 bases). The CDR3 is 17 amino acids. The V gene lost 8 bases and the J gene lost 0 bases, with 20 bases spanning the gap. The V gene's germline CDR1 is MGHRA and CDR2 YSYEKL.

This sequence joins TRBV19 and TRBJ1-2; possibly TRBD1 for D (6 bases). Germline V gene sequence: CDR1 LNHDA, CDR2 SQIVND (reference sequence). The CDR3 runs to 12 residues. Between the trimmed V and J ends, which lost 5 bases and 5 bases, there was a span of 9 bases. CDR3 region: CASSAGQYGYTF. For the CDR3, the DNA is TGTGCCAGTAGTGCCGGACAGTATGGCTACACCTTC.

V is TRBV6-1 and J is TRBJ1-5; D call uncertain. The V and J ends lost 1 base and 5 bases respectively, with 21 bases between them. Germline V lookup: CDR1 MNHNS, CDR2 SASEGT. This CDR3 has 18 residues. The CDR3 sequence is CASSEGDPRLPPDQPQHF. Written as DNA, the CDR3 is TGTGCCAGCAGTGAAGGGGATCCACGGCTACCACCCGATCAGCCCCAGCATTTT.

The rearrangement uses TRBV21-1 and TRBJ1-3; TRBD1, the table's D call, lacks a check against the DNA. TRBV21-1 is a known pseudogene. The CDR3 is 16 residues long. CDR3 in amino acids: CASSTLNRSAGNTIYF. The CDR3 DNA reads TGTGCCAGCAGCACCCTAAACAGGTCTGCTGGAAACACCATATATTTT.

This chain links TRBV6-1 with TRBJ2-5; 7 bases are a match to TRBD1. The V gene end was trimmed by 4 bases and the J gene end by 3 bases; junction bases not matched to a gene: 5. Germline CDR1 is MNHNS and CDR2 is SASEGT. CDR3 length equals 14 residues. The CDR3 here is CASSVFGTEETQYF. DNA for the CDR3: TGTGCCAGCAGTGTATTTGGGACAGAAGAGACCCAGTACTTC.

The chain combines TRBV7-8 with TRBJ1-2; D gene unclear. The CDR3 extends over 14 amino acids. Germline-derived CDR1 and CDR2 are SGHVS and FQNEAQ. Trimming left V 0 bases short and J 3 bases short, with 8 bases between. In DNA, the CDR3 is TGTGCCAGCAGCTTAGCAGGAGGGTACTATGGCTACACCTTC. Encoded protein: CASSLAGGYYGYTF.

The CDR3 nucleotides read TGCGCCAGCAAGCGGGACCTCGGGACAGAGACCCAGTACTTC. Translation gives CASKRDLGTETQYF. This chain connects TRBV10-2 to TRBJ2-5; 7 bases match TRBD2. The CDR3 covers 14 residues. CDR1 is WSHSY, CDR2 SAAADI, per germline. Trimming at V came to 7 bases and at J to 4 bases, leaving 9 bases not matched to a gene.